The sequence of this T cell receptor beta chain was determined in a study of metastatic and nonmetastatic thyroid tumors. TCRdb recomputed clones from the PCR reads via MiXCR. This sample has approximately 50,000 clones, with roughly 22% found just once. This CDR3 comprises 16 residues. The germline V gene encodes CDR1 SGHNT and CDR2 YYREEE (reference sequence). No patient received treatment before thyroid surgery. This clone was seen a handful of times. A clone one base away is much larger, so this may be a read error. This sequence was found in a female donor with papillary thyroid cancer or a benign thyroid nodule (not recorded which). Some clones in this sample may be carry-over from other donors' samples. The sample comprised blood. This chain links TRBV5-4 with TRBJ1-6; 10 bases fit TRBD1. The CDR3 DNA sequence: TGTTCCAGCAGCTTGGCCTCGGGACAGGGGTATTCACCCCTCCACTTT. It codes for CSSSLASGQGYSPLHF.